The subject of this entry is one T cell receptor beta chain. Which antigen it targets is not known. No clone much larger than this one lies a single base away; base qualities are absent. Genomic DNA was extracted from sorted cells for sequencing of the TCRbeta CDR3 region. TCRbeta CDR3 regions were sequenced using the immunoSEQ Assay. TCRdb holds this immuneACCESS table with in-frame rearrangements only. Some clones are missing; in checked studies, unresolved V genes explain under half, and the rest has no known cause. The table for this sample lists around 59,000 clones; about 88% of them were counted only once. Jointly, the top ten make up about 12% of the sample. The CDR3 runs 13 residues from the cysteine to the phenylalanine. Just CDR3 DNA is preserved here, 39 bases in frame from base 1. The germline V gene encodes CDR1 SGHDN and CDR2 FVKESK. V was cut back by 1 base and J by 6 bases, leaving a gap of 9 bases between them.

This entry is derived from a study of OX40 agonist ivuxolimab in advanced cancers. General notes on the study: Ivuxolimab, which targeted the costimulatory receptor OX40 (CD134), was an agonistic, fully human IgG2 monoclonal antibody. The monotherapy dose-escalation portion (N of about 50 patients) of the phase I ivuxolimab trial is reported in the paper. Prior anti-PD-1, anti-PD-L1 or anti-CTLA-4 therapy was permitted, and checkpoint inhibitors had been received by more than 35% of dose-escalation patients. The dose-escalation cohort was about 87% male with a mean age of about 58 years, ranging from 23 to 79. Intravenous ivuxolimab was administered to patients every 2 weeks at six dose levels: 0.01, 0.1, 0.3, 1.5, 3 and 10 mg/kg. Among the 52 dose-escalation patients, approximately 20 had hepatocellular carcinoma, about 15 melanoma, 9 renal cell carcinoma and 9 head and neck cancer. Partial responses occurred in three dose-escalation patients: two with cutaneous melanoma and one with hepatocellular carcinoma. The point of sequencing TCRbeta in the periphery was to test whether ivuxolimab changed TCR sequence diversity and drove clonal T-cell expansion. Broader findings and caveats from the paper: At doses from 0.1 to 3.0 mg/kg, clonal expansion was seen in both CD4+ and CD8+ blood T cells between baseline and week 6. Low levels of normalized T-cell clonal expansion were also seen in some nonresponding patients. After ivuxolimab, more expanded clones were found on average in CD8+ T cells than in CD4+ T cells. In the 0.1-3.0 mg/kg groups, partial responders were among the patients with the lowest normalized peripheral clonal expansion, particularly in CD8+ T cells. The antigen specificity of the peripheral T cells that underwent clonal expansion was not determined.

Patients with a history of autoimmune disease or receiving systemic immunosuppression were excluded from the trial. In every dose cohort, peripheral blood was drawn for TCR sequencing at baseline, cycle 4 day 1, and cycle 7 day 1. The samples were taken from a phase I, first-in-human, multicenter, open-label dose-escalation trial of ivuxolimab. Adults with locally advanced or metastatic melanoma, renal cell carcinoma, hepatocellular carcinoma or head and neck squamous cell carcinoma were enrolled in the trial. Before TCR sequencing, CD4+ and CD8+ T cells were separately sorted from peripheral blood.

This sequence uses TRBV14 and TRBJ1-1; no D segment can be confidently identified. The TCR was taken from an adult with an advanced solid tumor such as melanoma, head and neck, liver or kidney cancer. This sample comprised CD4+ or CD8+ T cells sorted from blood, obtained in a trial of the OX40 agonist ivuxolimab. The CDR3 corresponds to CASSQVGLAEAFF. Here is the DNA: TGTGCCAGCAGCCAAGTCGGGCTCGCTGAAGCTTTCTTT.